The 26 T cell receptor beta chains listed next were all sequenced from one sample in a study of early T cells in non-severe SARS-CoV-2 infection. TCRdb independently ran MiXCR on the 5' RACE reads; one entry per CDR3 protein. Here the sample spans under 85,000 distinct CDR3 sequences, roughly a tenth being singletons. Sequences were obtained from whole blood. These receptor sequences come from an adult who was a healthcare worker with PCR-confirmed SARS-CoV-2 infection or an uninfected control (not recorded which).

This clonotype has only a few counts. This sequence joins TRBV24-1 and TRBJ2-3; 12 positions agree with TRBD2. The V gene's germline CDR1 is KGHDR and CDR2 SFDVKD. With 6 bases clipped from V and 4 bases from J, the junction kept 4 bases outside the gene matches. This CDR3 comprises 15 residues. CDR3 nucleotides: TGTGCCACCAGTACCCCTAGCGGGGGGGCAGATACGCAGTATTTT. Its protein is CATSTPSGGADTQYF.

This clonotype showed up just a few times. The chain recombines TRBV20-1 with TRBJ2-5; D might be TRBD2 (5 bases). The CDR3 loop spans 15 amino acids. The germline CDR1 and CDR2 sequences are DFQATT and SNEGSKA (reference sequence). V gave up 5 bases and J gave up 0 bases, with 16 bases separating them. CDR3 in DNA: TGCAGTGCTGGCTCTGAGGACGGGAACCAAGAGACCCAGTACTTC. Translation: CSAGSEDGNQETQYF.

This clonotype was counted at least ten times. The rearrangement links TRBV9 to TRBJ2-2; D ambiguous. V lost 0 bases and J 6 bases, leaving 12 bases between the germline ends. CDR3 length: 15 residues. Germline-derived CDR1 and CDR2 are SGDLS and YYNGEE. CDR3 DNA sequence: TGTGCCAGCAGCGTAGCGACGGACGCCCCCGGGGAGCTGTTTTTT. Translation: CASSVATDAPGELFF.

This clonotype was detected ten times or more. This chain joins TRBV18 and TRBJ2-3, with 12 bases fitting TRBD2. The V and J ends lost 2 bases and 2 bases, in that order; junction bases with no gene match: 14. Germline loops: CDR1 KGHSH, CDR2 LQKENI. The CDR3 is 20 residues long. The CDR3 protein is CASSPIASGGAPTPTDTQYF. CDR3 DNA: TGTGCCAGCTCACCAATTGCTAGCGGGGGGGCACCAACCCCCACAGATACGCAGTATTTT.

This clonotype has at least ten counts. The CDR3: CASSTTVATNEKLFF. The DNA for the CDR3 is TGCGCCAGCAGTACGACAGTTGCAACTAATGAAAAACTGTTTTTT. V usage is TRBV5-1 and J usage is TRBJ1-4, with a weak D call TRBD1 (5 bases). Looked up from germline, CDR1 is SGHRS and CDR2 is YFSETQ. There are 15 residues in the CDR3. Trimming cost V 5 bases and J 0 bases, with 11 bases left between them.

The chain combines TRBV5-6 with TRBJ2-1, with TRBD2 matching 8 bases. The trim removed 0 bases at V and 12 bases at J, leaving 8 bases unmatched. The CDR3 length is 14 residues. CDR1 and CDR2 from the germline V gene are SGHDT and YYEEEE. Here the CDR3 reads CASSLGRAGGRQFF. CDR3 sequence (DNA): TGTGCCAGCAGCTTGGGCCGGGCGGGAGGTCGGCAGTTCTTC.

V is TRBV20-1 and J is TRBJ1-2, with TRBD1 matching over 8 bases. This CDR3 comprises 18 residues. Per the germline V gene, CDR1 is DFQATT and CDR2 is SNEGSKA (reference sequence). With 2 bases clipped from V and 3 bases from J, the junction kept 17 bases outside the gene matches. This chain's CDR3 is CSARIRGTNRGIDYGYTF. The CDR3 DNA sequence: TGCAGTGCTAGAATCCGCGGGACGAACAGGGGGATAGACTATGGCTACACCTTC.

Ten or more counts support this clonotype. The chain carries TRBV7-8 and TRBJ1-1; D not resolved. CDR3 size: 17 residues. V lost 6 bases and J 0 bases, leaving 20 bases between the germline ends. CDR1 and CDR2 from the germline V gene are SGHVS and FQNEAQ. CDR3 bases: TGTGCCAGCAGTTTCAACCGAGACCGCCACATGAACACTGAAGCTTTCTTT. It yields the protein CASSFNRDRHMNTEAFF.

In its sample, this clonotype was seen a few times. The CDR3 is CASSLDLASDTQYF. CDR3 sequence (DNA): TGCGCCAGCAGCTTGGACCTAGCGTCTGATACGCAGTATTTT. The genes are TRBV5-1 and TRBJ2-3, with a tentative D call TRBD2 (6 bases). Germline loops: CDR1 SGHRS, CDR2 YFSETQ. The CDR3 is 14 amino acids. V lost 0 bases and J 6 bases, leaving 11 bases between the germline ends.

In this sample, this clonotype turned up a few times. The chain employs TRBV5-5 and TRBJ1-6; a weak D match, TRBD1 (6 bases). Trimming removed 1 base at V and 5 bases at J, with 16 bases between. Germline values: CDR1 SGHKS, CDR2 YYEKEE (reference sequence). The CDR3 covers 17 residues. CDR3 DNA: TGTGCCAGCAGCTTGTTGCAGGGGCCAAACAATAATTCACCCCTCCACTTT. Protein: CASSLLQGPNNNSPLHF. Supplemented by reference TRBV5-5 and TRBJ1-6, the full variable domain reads DAGVTQSPTHLIKTRGQQVTLRCSPISGHKSVSWYQQVLGQGPQFIFQYYEKEERGRGNFPDRFSARQFPNYSSELNVNALLLGDSALYLCASSLLQGPNNNSPLHFGNGTRLTVT.

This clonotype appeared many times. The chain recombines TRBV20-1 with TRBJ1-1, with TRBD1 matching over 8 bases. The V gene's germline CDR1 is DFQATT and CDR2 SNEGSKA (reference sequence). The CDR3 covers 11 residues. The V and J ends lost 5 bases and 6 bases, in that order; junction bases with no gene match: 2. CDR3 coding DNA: TGCAGTGCTGGACAGGGCGCTGAAGCTTTCTTT. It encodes CSAGQGAEAFF.

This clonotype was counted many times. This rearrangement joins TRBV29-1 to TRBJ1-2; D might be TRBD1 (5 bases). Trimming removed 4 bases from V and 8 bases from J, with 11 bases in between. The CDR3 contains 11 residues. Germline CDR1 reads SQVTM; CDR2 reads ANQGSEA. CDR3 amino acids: CSVGRGGGYTF. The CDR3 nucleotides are TGCAGCGTTGGAAGGGGAGGAGGCTACACCTTC.

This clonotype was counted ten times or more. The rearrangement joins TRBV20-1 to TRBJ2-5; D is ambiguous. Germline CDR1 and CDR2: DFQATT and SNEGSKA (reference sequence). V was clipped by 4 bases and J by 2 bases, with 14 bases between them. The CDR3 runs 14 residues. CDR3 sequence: CSAILPQSQETQYF. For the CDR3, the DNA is TGCAGTGCTATTCTCCCGCAGAGTCAAGAGACCCAGTACTTC.

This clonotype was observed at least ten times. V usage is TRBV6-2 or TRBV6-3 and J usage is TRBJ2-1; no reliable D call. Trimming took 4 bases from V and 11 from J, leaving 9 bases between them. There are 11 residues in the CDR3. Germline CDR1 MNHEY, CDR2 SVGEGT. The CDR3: CASSSLQKQFF. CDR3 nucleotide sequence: TGTGCCAGCAGTTCCCTCCAAAAGCAGTTCTTC.

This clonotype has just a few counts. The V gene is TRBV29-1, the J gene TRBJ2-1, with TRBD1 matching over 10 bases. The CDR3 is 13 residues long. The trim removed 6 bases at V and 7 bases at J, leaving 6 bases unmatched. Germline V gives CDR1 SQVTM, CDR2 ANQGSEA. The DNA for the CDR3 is TGCAGCGTGGGATTGGACAGGGGGAATGAGCAGTTCTTC. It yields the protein CSVGLDRGNEQFF.

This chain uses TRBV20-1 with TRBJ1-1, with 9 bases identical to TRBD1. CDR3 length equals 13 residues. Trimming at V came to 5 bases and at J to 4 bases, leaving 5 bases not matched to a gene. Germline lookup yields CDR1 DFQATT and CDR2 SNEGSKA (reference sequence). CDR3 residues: CSASRDRVTEAFF. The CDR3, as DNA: TGCAGTGCTTCTCGGGACAGGGTCACTGAAGCTTTCTTT.

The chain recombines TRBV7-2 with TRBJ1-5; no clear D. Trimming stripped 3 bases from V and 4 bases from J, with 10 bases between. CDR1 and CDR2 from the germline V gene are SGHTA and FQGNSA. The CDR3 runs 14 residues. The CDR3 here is CASSFPAGNQPQHF. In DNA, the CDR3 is TGTGCCAGCAGCTTCCCCGCTGGGAATCAGCCCCAGCATTTT.

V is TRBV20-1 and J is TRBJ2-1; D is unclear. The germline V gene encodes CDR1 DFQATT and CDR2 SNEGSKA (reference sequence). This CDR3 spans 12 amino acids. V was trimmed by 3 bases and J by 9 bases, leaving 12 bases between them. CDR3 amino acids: CSARGTFGEQFF. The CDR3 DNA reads TGCAGTGCTAGGGGAACGTTCGGTGAGCAGTTCTTC.

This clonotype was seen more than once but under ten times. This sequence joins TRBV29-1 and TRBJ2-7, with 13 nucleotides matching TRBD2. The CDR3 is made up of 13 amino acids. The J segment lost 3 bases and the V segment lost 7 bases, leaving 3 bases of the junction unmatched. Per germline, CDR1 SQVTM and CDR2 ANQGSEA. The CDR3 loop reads CSGTSGGNYEQYF. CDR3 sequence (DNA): TGCAGCGGGACTAGCGGGGGAAACTACGAGCAGTACTTC.

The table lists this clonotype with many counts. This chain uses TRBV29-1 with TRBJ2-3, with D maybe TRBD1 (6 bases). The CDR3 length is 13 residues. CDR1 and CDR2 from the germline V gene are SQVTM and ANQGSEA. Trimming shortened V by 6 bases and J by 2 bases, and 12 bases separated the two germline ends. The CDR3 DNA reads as TGCAGCGTCACCACAGGGTTCACAGATACGCAGTATTTT. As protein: CSVTTGFTDTQYF.

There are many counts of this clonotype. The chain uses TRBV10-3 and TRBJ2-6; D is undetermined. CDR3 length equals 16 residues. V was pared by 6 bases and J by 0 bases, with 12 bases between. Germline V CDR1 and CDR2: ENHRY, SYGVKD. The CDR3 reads CAISDRRVSGANVLTF. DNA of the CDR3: TGTGCCATCAGCGATAGAAGAGTCTCTGGGGCCAACGTCCTGACTTTC.

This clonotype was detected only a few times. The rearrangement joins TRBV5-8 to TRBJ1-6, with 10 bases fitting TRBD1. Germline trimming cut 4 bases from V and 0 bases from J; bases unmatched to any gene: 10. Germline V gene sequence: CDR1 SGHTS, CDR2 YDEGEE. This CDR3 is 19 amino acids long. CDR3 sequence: CASSILRGQGSSYNSPLHF. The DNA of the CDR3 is TGTGCCAGCAGCATCTTAAGGGGACAGGGGTCCTCCTATAATTCACCCCTCCACTTT.

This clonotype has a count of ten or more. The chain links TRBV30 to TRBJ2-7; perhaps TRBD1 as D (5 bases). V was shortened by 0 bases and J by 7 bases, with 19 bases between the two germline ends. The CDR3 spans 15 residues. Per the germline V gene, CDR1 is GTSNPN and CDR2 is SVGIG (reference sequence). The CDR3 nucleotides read TGTGCCTGGAGTGTACTTGGGGCCTCTCAAGGAGAGCAGTACTTC. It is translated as CAWSVLGASQGEQYF.

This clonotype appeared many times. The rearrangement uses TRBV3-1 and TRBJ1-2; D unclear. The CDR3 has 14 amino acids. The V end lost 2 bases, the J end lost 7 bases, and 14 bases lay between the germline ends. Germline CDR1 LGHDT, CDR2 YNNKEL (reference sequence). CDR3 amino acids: CASSQPGSQVGYTF. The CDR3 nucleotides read TGTGCCAGCAGCCAACCAGGTAGCCAGGTTGGCTACACCTTC. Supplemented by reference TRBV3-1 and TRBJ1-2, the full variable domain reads DTAVSQTPKYLVTQMGNDKSIKCEQNLGHDTMYWYKQDSKKFLKIMFSYNNKELIINETVPNRFSPKSPDKAHLNLHINSLELGDSAVYFCASSQPGSQVGYTFGSGTRLTVV.

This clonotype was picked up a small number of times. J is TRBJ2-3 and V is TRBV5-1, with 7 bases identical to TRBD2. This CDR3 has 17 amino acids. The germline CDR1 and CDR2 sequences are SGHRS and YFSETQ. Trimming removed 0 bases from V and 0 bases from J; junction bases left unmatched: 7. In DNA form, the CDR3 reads TGCGCCAGCAGCTTGGACCCCCGGGACTACAGCACAGATACGCAGTATTTT. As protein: CASSLDPRDYSTDTQYF.

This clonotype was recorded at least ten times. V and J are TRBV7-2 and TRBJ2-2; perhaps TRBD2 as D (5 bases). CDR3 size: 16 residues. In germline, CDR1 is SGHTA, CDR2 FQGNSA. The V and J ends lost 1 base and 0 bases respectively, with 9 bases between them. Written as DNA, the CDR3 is TGTGCCAGCAGCTTAGGGGCGCGGGCGAACACCGGGGAGCTGTTTTTT. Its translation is CASSLGARANTGELFF.